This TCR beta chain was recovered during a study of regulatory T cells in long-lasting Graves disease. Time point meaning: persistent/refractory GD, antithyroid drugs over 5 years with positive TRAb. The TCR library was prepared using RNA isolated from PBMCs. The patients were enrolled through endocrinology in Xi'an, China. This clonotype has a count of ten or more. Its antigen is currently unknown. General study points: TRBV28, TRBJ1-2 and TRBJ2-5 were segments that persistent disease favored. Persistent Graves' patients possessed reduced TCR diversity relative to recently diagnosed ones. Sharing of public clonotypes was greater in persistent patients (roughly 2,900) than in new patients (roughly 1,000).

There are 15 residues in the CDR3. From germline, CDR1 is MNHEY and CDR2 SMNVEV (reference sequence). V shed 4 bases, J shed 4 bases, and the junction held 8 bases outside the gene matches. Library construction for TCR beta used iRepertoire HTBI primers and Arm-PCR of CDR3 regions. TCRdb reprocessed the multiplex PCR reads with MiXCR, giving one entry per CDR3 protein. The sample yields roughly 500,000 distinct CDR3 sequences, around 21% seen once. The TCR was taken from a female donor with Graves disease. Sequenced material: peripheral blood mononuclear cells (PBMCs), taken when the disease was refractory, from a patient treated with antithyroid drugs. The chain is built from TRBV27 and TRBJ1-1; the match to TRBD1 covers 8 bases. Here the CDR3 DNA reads TGTGCCAGCAGTTACCGGACAGGGTACGGCACTGAAGCTTTCTTT. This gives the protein CASSYRTGYGTEAFF.